The 26 T cell receptor beta chains below were found in one sample sequenced in a study of T cell responses to AZD1222 COVID-19 vaccine (dated by TCRdb to the early 2020s). Per the publication, the time point label means: about 28 days (+/-7) after the second vaccine dose. The receptor library was made with the immunoSEQ multiplex PCR assay. The table was pulled from immuneACCESS by TCRdb, which kept in-frame rearrangements only. Such tables lose some clones; where checked, under half of the loss comes from unresolved V genes, and the rest has no known cause. Counted in this sample were roughly 120,000 clones; about 91% of them appeared once. Approximately 6.4% of the sample is taken by the ten largest. The sample consisted of peripheral blood, taken 28 days after the second AZD1222 dose. These receptors came from an adult who received the AZD1222 COVID-19 vaccine.

The chain couples TRBV19 to TRBJ1-2, with 7 bases that match TRBD1. Trimming cost V 1 base and J 2 bases; bases outside gene matches: 19. Germline CDR1 reads LNHDA; CDR2 reads SQIVND (reference sequence). The CDR3 contains 20 residues. The chain's CDR3 is CASSIVSRAWGQSPNYGYTF. The CDR3 coding sequence is TGTGCCAGTAGTATAGTAAGCCGGGCCTGGGGACAGAGCCCAAACTATGGCTACACCTTC.

This chain links TRBV7-8 with TRBJ1-5, with D tentatively TRBD1 (5 bases). Germline V lookup: CDR1 SGHVS, CDR2 FQNEAQ. The CDR3 totals 13 residues. The V end was cut by 5 bases, the J end by 0 bases, with 5 bases between. The CDR3 spells CASSGGSNQPQHF. In DNA, the CDR3 is TGTGCCAGCAGCGGGGGTAGCAATCAGCCCCAGCATTTT.

The chain carries TRBV7-9 and TRBJ1-2; 7 bases are a match to TRBD1. The ends lost 4 bases at V and 5 bases at J; junction bases unmatched: 19. This CDR3 is built from 18 residues. The V gene's germline CDR1 is SEHNR and CDR2 FQNEAQ (reference sequence). As DNA, the CDR3 is TGTGCCAGCAGCTCGTGGGGGACCGGGGACAGTTCACATTATGGCTACACCTTC. Encoded protein: CASSSWGTGDSSHYGYTF.

The chain joins TRBV18 to TRBJ2-1; no clear D. The V end was cut by 0 bases, the J end by 3 bases, with 9 bases between. Germline-derived CDR1 and CDR2 are KGHSH and LQKENI. The CDR3 extends over 15 amino acids. CDR3 loop: CASSPPGSDYNEQFF. CDR3 DNA sequence: TGTGCCAGCTCACCACCGGGTTCAGACTACAATGAGCAGTTCTTC.

The chain uses TRBV6-2 or TRBV6-3 and TRBJ1-1; 7 bases match TRBD1. The CDR3 totals 13 residues. Germline values: CDR1 MNHEY, CDR2 SVGEGT. J lost 6 bases, V lost 4 bases, and 5 bases had no gene match. The CDR3 is CASSSNRGSEAFF. The CDR3 DNA reads TGTGCCAGCAGTTCCAACAGGGGATCTGAAGCTTTCTTT.

A remark on this clone: The junction does not match germline at one end; this may be a read error. The gene calls are TRBV28 and TRBJ1-1; D is unresolved. The CDR3 is made up of 12 amino acids. Looked up from germline, CDR1 is MDHEN and CDR2 is SYDVKM. In DNA, the CDR3 is TGTGCCACCACGGCCCCCCAGGAGAGTCCGATTTTT. Translated, it gives CATTAPQESPIF.

This chain connects TRBV2 to TRBJ1-1; D may be TRBD1 (5 bases). The CDR3 has 14 amino acids. Trimming left V 7 bases short and J 7 bases short, with 19 bases between. Germline V lookup: CDR1 SNHLY, CDR2 FYNNEI. CDR3 amino acids: CASKGVVGGGEAFF. In nucleotides, the CDR3 is TGTGCCAGCAAAGGGGTCGTGGGGGGAGGTGAAGCTTTCTTT.

DNA of the CDR3: TGCGCCAGCAGCCAAATATACAGCGGACTAGCGGACCGACCCTACAATGAGCAGTTCTTC. Translation gives CASSQIYSGLADRPYNEQFF. This chain links TRBV4-3 with TRBJ2-1; 10 positions agree with TRBD2. This CDR3 contains 20 residues. Germline V CDR1 and CDR2: LGHNA, YSLEER. The V and J ends lost 2 bases and 2 bases, in that order; junction bases with no gene match: 15.

The genes are TRBV6-5 and TRBJ2-3; no clear D gene. The CDR3 spans 13 residues. Germline V gene sequence: CDR1 MNHEY, CDR2 SVGAGI. V lost 6 bases to trimming and J lost 4 bases, with 11 bases between them. CDR3 sequence reads: CASRSSRADTQYF. CDR3 nucleotides: TGTGCCAGCAGATCCTCTAGAGCAGATACGCAGTATTTT.

The V and J genes are TRBV19 and TRBJ2-2; D gene unclear. CDR3 length equals 14 residues. Germline V gene data show CDR1 as LNHDA and CDR2 as SQIVND (reference sequence). Trimming removed 6 bases at V and 4 bases at J, with 12 bases between. CDR3 loop: CASRSQVSTGELFF. The CDR3 DNA reads as TGTGCCAGTAGGAGTCAGGTTAGCACCGGGGAGCTGTTTTTT.

The CDR3, as DNA: TGTGCCAGCAGTGAATCCGGCAACTCTGGAAACACCATATATTTT. Its protein is CASSESGNSGNTIYF. This sequence joins TRBV25-1 and TRBJ1-3; no reliable D call. V was shortened by 1 base and J by 0 bases, with 7 bases between the two germline ends. This CDR3 contains 15 residues. CDR1 is MGHDK, CDR2 SYGVNS, per germline. The full variable domain, completed using reference TRBV25-1 and TRBJ1-3, is EADIYQTPRYLVIGTGKKITLECSQTMGHDKMYWYQQDPGMELHLIHYSYGVNSTEKGDLSSESTVSRIRTEHFPLTLESARPSHTSQYLCASSESGNSGNTIYFGEGSWLTVV.

CDR3 coding DNA: TGTGCCAGCAGCTTAGGTCGCGGGACTAGCGGGGCTCAAGAGACCCAGTACTTC. Its protein is CASSLGRGTSGAQETQYF. The rearrangement joins TRBV7-9 to TRBJ2-5, with TRBD2 matching 13 bases. From germline, CDR1 is SEHNR and CDR2 FQNEAQ (reference sequence). CDR3 length: 18 residues. J gave up 2 bases and V 1 base, and 7 bases lay outside the gene matches.

The genes are TRBV19 and TRBJ2-4, with a tentative D call TRBD2 (7 bases). V was cut by 3 bases and J by 1 base, with 13 bases left in between. Germline V gene sequence: CDR1 LNHDA, CDR2 SQIVND (reference sequence). This CDR3 is 16 amino acids long. CDR3 DNA: TGTGCCAGTAGTATTGCCGGGGGGCTGGCCAAAAACATTCAGTACTTC. It yields the protein CASSIAGGLAKNIQYF.

The chain couples TRBV7-2 to TRBJ2-3; D gene uncertain. V was trimmed by 0 bases and J by 6 bases, leaving 13 bases between them. This CDR3 is 15 amino acids long. Per the germline V gene, CDR1 is SGHTA and CDR2 is FQGNSA. In DNA, the CDR3 is TGTGCCAGCAGCTTAGCGCTATCTCAATGGGATACGCAGTATTTT. Encoded protein: CASSLALSQWDTQYF.

This rearrangement joins TRBV10-1 to TRBJ2-7; 7 bases line up with TRBD2. Germline V gene lookup returns CDR1 WNHNN and CDR2 SYGVQD (reference sequence). V was clipped by 6 bases and J by 3 bases; unmatched bases: 14. The CDR3 totals 16 residues. CDR3 region: CASSLDIAGDHYEQYF. As DNA, the CDR3 is TGCGCCAGCAGCCTGGACATCGCGGGGGACCACTACGAGCAGTACTTC.

The chain links TRBV5-1 to TRBJ1-2; TRBD1 is a possible D gene (5 bases). V was clipped by 4 bases and J by 8 bases, with 18 bases between them. Germline loops: CDR1 SGHRS, CDR2 YFSETQ. CDR3 length: 14 amino acids. This chain's CDR3 is CASSVVGTSGGYTF. The CDR3 coding sequence is TGCGCCAGCAGCGTGGTGGGGACTTCAGGAGGCTACACCTTC.

V gene TRBV12-3 or TRBV12-4 combines with J gene TRBJ1-3; D is undetermined. The CDR3 contains 13 residues. V was pared by 5 bases and J by 4 bases, with 9 bases between. Here the CDR3 reads CASSLTWGNTIYF. The CDR3 bases are TGTGCCAGCAGTCTCACCTGGGGAAACACCATATATTTT.

The chain uses TRBV7-2 and TRBJ2-3; 14 nucleotides align to TRBD2. The CDR3 consists of 18 residues. With V trimmed by 5 bases and J by 3 bases, 10 bases remained unmatched. CDR1 and CDR2 from the germline V gene are SGHTA and FQGNSA. CDR3 nucleotides: TGTGCCAGCAGCCCAGGGGGGACTAGCGGGGGAGCTACAGATACGCAGTATTTT. Translating gives CASSPGGTSGGATDTQYF.

The J gene is TRBJ1-2, the V gene TRBV27; 8 bases align to TRBD1. From germline, CDR1 is MNHEY and CDR2 SMNVEV (reference sequence). V gave up 4 bases and J gave up 5 bases; unmatched junction bases: 6. This CDR3 has 14 amino acids. CDR3 sequence: CASSSLGQAYGYTF. CDR3 DNA sequence: TGTGCCAGCAGTTCCCTGGGACAGGCGTATGGCTACACCTTC.

The chain links TRBV6-2 or TRBV6-3 to TRBJ2-1; 8 bases fit TRBD1. CDR1 is MNHEY and CDR2 is SVGEGT in the germline V gene. This CDR3 region has 15 residues. The V segment lost 2 bases and the J segment 3 bases; nucleotides outside the gene matches: 3. The CDR3 reads CASSYTGTGYNEQFF. The CDR3, as DNA: TGTGCCAGCAGTTACACCGGGACAGGCTACAATGAGCAGTTCTTC.

The V call is TRBV20-1, the J call TRBJ1-1; 7 nucleotides agree with TRBD1. Germline CDR1 reads DFQATT; CDR2 reads SNEGSKA (reference sequence). This CDR3 is built from 14 residues. V dropped 3 bases and J dropped 1; count of bases not matched to a gene: 5. CDR3 residues: CSASRDSKNTEAFF. In DNA form, the CDR3 reads TGCAGTGCTAGTCGGGACAGCAAGAACACTGAAGCTTTCTTT.

Concerning this clone: This sample includes further DNA sequences coding for the same CDR3. This sequence joins TRBV7-2 and TRBJ1-6; the D gene is possibly TRBD1 (6 bases). The V end was cut by 3 bases, the J end by 7 bases, with 16 bases between. The CDR3 has 16 residues. In germline, CDR1 is SGHTA, CDR2 FQGNSA. DNA of the CDR3: TGTGCCAGCAGCTTCGCGTTACAGGGAACGAATTCACCCCTCCACTTT. Translation gives CASSFALQGTNSPLHF.

The rearrangement links TRBV27 to TRBJ1-3; tentative D call: TRBD1 (6 bases). The CDR3 is 15 amino acids. V dropped 5 bases and J dropped 0 bases, with 11 bases sitting between them. Germline V gives CDR1 MNHEY, CDR2 SMNVEV (reference sequence). For the CDR3, the DNA is TGTGCCAGCAGTCCCGACAGGCCCTCTGGAAACACCATATATTTT. Translation gives CASSPDRPSGNTIYF.

J is TRBJ1-2 and V is TRBV6-5; D possibly corresponds to TRBD1 (5 bases). V gave up 6 bases and J gave up 2 bases, with 13 bases separating them. From germline, CDR1 is MNHEY and CDR2 SVGAGI. The CDR3 covers 14 residues. CDR3 protein: CASRLGTENYGYTF. The DNA of the CDR3 is TGTGCCAGCAGACTGGGGACGGAGAACTATGGCTACACCTTC.

The rearrangement links TRBV10-1 to TRBJ1-2; TRBD1 matches at 10 bases. After removal of 6 bases from V and 4 bases from J, the junction contained 5 bases not matched to a gene. Germline-derived CDR1 and CDR2 are WNHNN and SYGVQD (reference sequence). The CDR3 extends over 14 amino acids. The CDR3 region has the DNA TGCGCCAGCAGCCCTGGGACAGGGGCCTATGGCTACACCTTC. It translates to CASSPGTGAYGYTF.

The J gene is TRBJ2-7, the V gene TRBV7-2, with 8 bases identical to TRBD1. With 5 bases clipped from V and 5 bases from J, the junction kept 5 bases outside the gene matches. CDR3 length equals 13 residues. Per the germline V gene, CDR1 is SGHTA and CDR2 is FQGNSA. The CDR3 region is CASSPRTGNEQYF. The CDR3 DNA follows: TGTGCCAGCAGCCCCCGGACAGGGAACGAGCAGTACTTC. Full variable domain (rest looked up from reference TRBV7-2 and TRBJ2-7): GAGVSQSPSNKVTEKGKDVELRCDPISGHTALYWYRQSLGQGLEFLIYFQGNSAPDKSGLPSDRFSAERTGGSVSTLTIQRTQQEDSAVYLCASSPRTGNEQYFGPGTRLTVT.